The 14 T cell receptor beta chains listed next were all sequenced from one sample in a study of blood T cell repertoires in COVID-19. Sequenced by immunoSEQ multiplex PCR; TCRdb stores in-frame clones only, minus some. Found here are approximately 220,000 clones, 87% of them singletons; the top ten hold just over 2.5%. The sequenced sample consisted of PBMCs or T cells enriched from blood (not recorded which). The receptors were gathered from a woman aged 25 to 39 with acute COVID-19.

The chain links TRBV7-8 to TRBJ2-7, with 9 bases aligning to TRBD1. J was trimmed by 2 bases and V by 5 bases; bases with no gene match: 7. This CDR3 contains 15 residues. Germline V CDR1 and CDR2: SGHVS, FQNEAQ. CDR3 sequence (DNA): TGTGCCAGCAGCCAATCGGGACAGGGCACCTACGAGCAGTACTTC. It translates to CASSQSGQGTYEQYF.

V and J are TRBV5-6 and TRBJ2-3; TRBD2 matches 8 bases. The CDR3 spans 15 residues. The germline gives CDR1 SGHDT, CDR2 YYEEEE. After removal of 3 bases from V and 1 base from J, the junction contained 4 bases not matched to a gene. The CDR3 DNA reads TGTGCCAGCAGCTGGGGAGCGGGGGGCACAGATACGCAGTATTTT. It is translated as CASSWGAGGTDTQYF.

The V gene is TRBV7-2, the J gene TRBJ2-3, with 10 nucleotides matching TRBD2. After removal of 2 bases from V and 6 bases from J, the junction contained 8 bases not matched to a gene. The V gene's germline CDR1 is SGHTA and CDR2 FQGNSA. This CDR3 has 16 amino acids. The CDR3 reads CASSLRAGGPTDTQYF. CDR3 DNA sequence: TGTGCCAGCAGCTTAAGAGCGGGGGGGCCAACCGATACGCAGTATTTT.

At least ten counts were recorded for this clone. Other nucleotide sequences from this sample produce the same CDR3. The V and J genes are TRBV7-9 and TRBJ1-1; 12 bases match TRBD1. This CDR3 region has 13 residues. The trim removed 9 bases at V and 6 bases at J, leaving 5 bases unmatched. The germline V gene encodes CDR1 SEHNR and CDR2 FQNEAQ (reference sequence). The CDR3 coding sequence is TGTGCCAGTCGCGGGACAGGGGGCTCTGAAGCTTTCTTT. It is translated as CASRGTGGSEAFF.

This clone was recorded a few times. The J gene is TRBJ1-1, the V gene TRBV7-9, with 9 bases that match TRBD1. The CDR3 is 15 amino acids. Germline V CDR1 and CDR2: SEHNR, FQNEAQ (reference sequence). V lost 5 bases and J lost 6; bases outside the gene matches: 10. The CDR3 nucleotides read TGTGCCAGCAGCGCCACAGGGGGCGCGCGGTCTGAAGCTTTCTTT. This codes for CASSATGGARSEAFF.

A few counts support this clone. The chain recombines TRBV7-8 with TRBJ1-2, with TRBD1 matching 9 bases. The CDR3 runs 14 residues. Germline CDR1 and CDR2: SGHVS and FQNEAQ. With 4 bases clipped from V and 7 bases from J, the junction kept 7 bases outside the gene matches. Here the CDR3 DNA reads TGTGCCAGCAGCTACACACAGGGGGCGATTGGCTACACCTTC. Translating gives CASSYTQGAIGYTF.

J is TRBJ1-1 and V is TRBV7-9; 8 bases match TRBD1. Trimming removed 11 bases from V and 1 base from J; junction bases left unmatched: 6. CDR3 size: 13 residues. Germline CDR1 and CDR2: SEHNR and FQNEAQ (reference sequence). The CDR3 spells CAGYRGENTEAFF. CDR3 DNA sequence: TGTGCCGGGTACAGGGGGGAGAACACTGAAGCTTTCTTT.

The rearrangement joins TRBV7-2 to TRBJ1-5, with TRBD1 as a possible D gene (5 bases). Trimming removed 1 base from V and 1 base from J, with 5 bases in between. The V gene's germline CDR1 is SGHTA and CDR2 FQGNSA. The CDR3 contains 14 residues. This chain's CDR3 is CASSLDRSNQPQHF. CDR3 coding DNA: TGTGCCAGCAGCTTAGACAGGAGCAATCAGCCCCAGCATTTT.

V usage is TRBV23-1 and J usage is TRBJ1-5; a possible D gene is TRBD1 (5 bases). TRBV23-1 is an ORF, with its function uncertain. The ends were cut back, 9 bases at V and 0 bases at J, with 33 bases in the middle. The CDR3 contains 21 residues. The chain's CDR3 is CARRGNRNFRRLINSNQPQHF. DNA of the CDR3: TGCGCCAGGCGTGGTAACAGGAACTTTCGGCGACTGATCAATAGCAATCAGCCCCAGCATTTT.

The V gene is TRBV11-2, the J gene TRBJ1-1; a weak D match, TRBD1 (5 bases). Trimming removed 0 bases from V and 5 bases from J, with 7 bases in between. The CDR3 consists of 13 residues. From germline, CDR1 is SGHAT and CDR2 FQNNGV. CDR3: CASSLDRQTEAFF. The CDR3 DNA reads TGTGCCAGCAGCTTAGACCGACAGACTGAAGCTTTCTTT.

The chain carries TRBV24-1 and TRBJ2-5, with D maybe TRBD1 (6 bases). In germline, CDR1 is KGHDR, CDR2 SFDVKD. V was cut by 8 bases and J by 1 base, with 7 bases left in between. The CDR3 consists of 12 residues. The CDR3 protein is CATMDSQETQYF. The CDR3, as DNA: TGTGCCACCATGGACAGCCAAGAGACCCAGTACTTC.

The chain employs TRBV4-1 and TRBJ2-5; possibly TRBD1 for D (6 bases). This CDR3 is 15 amino acids long. V was pared by 0 bases and J by 2 bases, with 10 bases between. The V gene's germline CDR1 is MGHRA and CDR2 YSYEKL. CDR3: CASSQEGHPQETQYF. CDR3 coding DNA: TGCGCCAGCAGCCAAGAGGGACACCCTCAAGAGACCCAGTACTTC.

This chain links TRBV27 with TRBJ2-5; D is uncertain. V was trimmed by 3 bases and J by 0 bases, leaving 14 bases between them. Germline loops: CDR1 MNHEY, CDR2 SMNVEV (reference sequence). CDR3 length: 16 residues. The CDR3 DNA reads as TGTGCCAGCAGTTTGAAAGCACTTACGTACCAAGAGACCCAGTACTTC. Translation gives CASSLKALTYQETQYF.

The chain employs TRBV5-1 and TRBJ1-1; TRBD1 aligns across 8 bases. The length of the CDR3 is 13 residues. In germline, CDR1 is SGHRS, CDR2 YFSETQ. The J segment lost 5 bases and the V segment lost 2 bases, leaving 2 bases of the junction unmatched. The CDR3 nucleotides read TGCGCCAGCAGCTTTACAGGGGGGACTGAAGCTTTCTTT. Translation gives CASSFTGGTEAFF. The entire variable domain, with the rest obtained from reference TRBV5-1 and TRBJ1-1, is as follows: KAGVTQTPRYLIKTRGQQVTLSCSPISGHRSVSWYQQTPGQGLQFLFEYFSETQRNKGNFPGRFSGRQFSNSRSEMNVSTLELGDSALYLCASSFTGGTEAFFGQGTRLTVV.